This T cell receptor beta chain was profiled in a study of T-cell memory formation after mild COVID-19. Study as a whole: Largely donor-specific TCR clusters were found.

Whole-study findings and limits: Cross-reactive memory apparently joined, as some responding clones appeared in pre-infection memory. Clones that contracted clustered mainly in CM and EM if CD4+ and in EMRA if CD8+.

This clonotype was picked up a small number of times. The antigen is undetermined. A single record per CDR3 protein comes from TCRdb applying MiXCR to the 5' RACE reads. The sample comprises a few hundred thousand distinct CDR3 sequences, around an eighth of which are singletons, and around 23% rests with the top ten. The germline gives CDR1 LNHDA, CDR2 SQIVND (reference sequence). This CDR3 comprises 13 residues. V lost 4 bases and J lost 3; bases outside the gene matches: 3. The specimen was PBMCs or a T cell subset sorted from them (not recorded which). This receptor was identified in a man in his late teens or twenties who had mild COVID-19 (a few samples of this study predate the infection). Cell type and time point are not known. V is TRBV19 and J is TRBJ2-7, with 7 bases aligning to TRBD1. CDR3 amino acids: CASSRGQIYEQYF. CDR3 nucleotides: TGTGCCAGTAGTAGGGGACAGATCTACGAGCAGTACTTC.